These 13 T cell receptor beta chains originate from one sample sequenced in a study of cytomegalovirus exposure and HLA in healthy donors. Method: immunoSEQ multiplex PCR; TCRdb's copy keeps in-frame clones and lacks some. The sample includes over 100,000 clones, about 95% of them seen just once. Specimen: PBMCs. The receptor set was obtained from a woman under 30 in good health and CMV-seronegative.

DNA of the CDR3: TGTGCCAGCAACCAGCGGGGGAGGAACAATGAGCAGTTCTTC. This gives the protein CASNQRGRNNEQFF. The V call is TRBV11-2, the J call TRBJ2-1; 8 nucleotides agree with TRBD2. Germline trimming cut 7 bases from V and 5 bases from J; bases unmatched to any gene: 7. The CDR3 totals 14 residues. CDR1 SGHAT and CDR2 FQNNGV come from the germline V gene.

The chain recombines TRBV18 with TRBJ2-7, with 9 bases that match TRBD1. CDR3 size: 15 residues. Germline loops: CDR1 KGHSH, CDR2 LQKENI. Trimming at V came to 4 bases and at J to 4 bases, leaving 8 bases not matched to a gene. The CDR3 spells CASSLPGTGPYEQYF. For the CDR3, the DNA is TGTGCCAGCTCACTACCCGGGACAGGGCCGTACGAGCAGTACTTC. Combining the CDR3 with reference TRBV18 and TRBJ2-7 gives the whole variable domain NAGVMQNPRHLVRRRGQEARLRCSPMKGHSHVYWYRQLPEEGLKFMVYLQKENIIDESGMPKERFSAEFPKEGPSILRIQQVVRGDSAAYFCASSLPGTGPYEQYFGPGTRLTVT.

The chain couples TRBV5-1 to TRBJ2-1, with 11 bases aligning to TRBD2. Germline CDR1 is SGHRS and CDR2 is YFSETQ. The V and J ends lost 2 bases and 6 bases, in that order; junction bases with no gene match: 4. The CDR3 is 15 residues long. In DNA, the CDR3 is TGCGCCAGCAGCTTAGGACTAGCGGGTATCAATGAGCAGTTCTTC. As protein: CASSLGLAGINEQFF.

The chain couples TRBV6-4 to TRBJ2-3; TRBD1 aligns across 10 bases. The CDR3 runs 15 residues. The germline V gene has CDR1 MRHNA and CDR2 SNTAGT. V dropped 3 bases and J dropped 4; count of bases not matched to a gene: 4. As DNA, the CDR3 is TGTGCCAGCAGTGAACTCGGACAGGGGGCAGATACGCAGTATTTT. Its translation is CASSELGQGADTQYF.

J is TRBJ1-2 and V is TRBV9, with D maybe TRBD1 (6 bases). CDR3 size: 11 residues. The ends were cut back, 5 bases at V and 8 bases at J, with 10 bases in the middle. Germline values: CDR1 SGDLS, CDR2 YYNGEE. CDR3 DNA: TGTGCCAGCAGGTCAGGGGTAGGCTACACCTTC. Encoded protein: CASRSGVGYTF.

This clone was seen a single time. This chain joins TRBV5-4 and TRBJ1-1, with D maybe TRBD1 (6 bases). Germline-derived CDR1 and CDR2 are SGHNT and YYREEE (reference sequence). The V end was cut by 0 bases, the J end by 11 bases, with 14 bases between. This CDR3 has 13 amino acids. The DNA of the CDR3 is TGTGCCAGCAGCTTGGGGGGGGGCATTATGGCTTTCTTT. Translation gives CASSLGGGIMAFF.

CDR3 region: CATSRDSRERTF. The CDR3 DNA follows: TGTGCCACCAGCAGAGATTCGAGGGAAAGGACCTTC. The V call is TRBV15, the J call TRBJ1-2; no clear D gene. Trimming removed 0 bases at V and 14 bases at J, with 13 bases between. Per the germline V gene, CDR1 is LNHNV and CDR2 is YYDKDF (reference sequence). The CDR3 loop spans 12 amino acids.

V and J are TRBV7-2 and TRBJ2-7; the match to TRBD1 covers 10 bases. Germline values: CDR1 SGHTA, CDR2 FQGNSA. V lost 0 bases, J lost 3 bases, and 5 bases stayed unmatched. The CDR3 totals 16 residues. In DNA form, the CDR3 reads TGTGCCAGCAGCTTAGCAAACCGGGACAGGGGCTACGAGCAGTACTTC. It yields the protein CASSLANRDRGYEQYF.

The V call is TRBV15, the J call TRBJ2-2; the match to TRBD1 covers 7 bases. CDR3 length: 14 amino acids. The V segment lost 8 bases and the J segment 0 bases; nucleotides outside the gene matches: 3. Germline V gene sequence: CDR1 LNHNV, CDR2 YYDKDF (reference sequence). CDR3: CATGTETNTGELFF. In DNA, the CDR3 is TGTGCCACCGGGACAGAGACGAACACCGGGGAGCTGTTTTTT.

The rearrangement links TRBV18 to TRBJ1-1; no definite D call. The V gene's germline CDR1 is KGHSH and CDR2 LQKENI. Trimming removed 0 bases from V and 0 bases from J, with 5 bases in between. This CDR3 has 14 residues. CDR3 DNA sequence: TGTGCCAGCTCACCACCGAACTTGAACACTGAAGCTTTCTTT. It specifies CASSPPNLNTEAFF.

V and J are TRBV18 and TRBJ2-3; TRBD2 matches at 7 bases. From germline, CDR1 is KGHSH and CDR2 LQKENI. CDR3 length equals 15 residues. The V segment lost 3 bases and the J segment 2 bases; nucleotides outside the gene matches: 5. CDR3 residues: CASSPIGGYTDTQYF. Here the CDR3 DNA reads TGTGCCAGCTCACCTATCGGGGGGTACACAGATACGCAGTATTTT.

This clone was detected only once. The V call is TRBV10-3, the J call TRBJ2-2; TRBD1 is a possible D gene (5 bases). From germline, CDR1 is ENHRY and CDR2 SYGVKD. The CDR3 covers 14 residues. Trimming removed 3 bases from V and 7 bases from J, with 12 bases in between. The CDR3 reads CAISDAGQGGELFF. In DNA, the CDR3 is TGTGCCATCAGTGATGCAGGTCAGGGCGGGGAGCTGTTTTTT.

The rearrangement uses TRBV19 and TRBJ2-2; 7 positions agree with TRBD2. Trimming cost V 11 bases and J 3 bases; bases outside gene matches: 9. The CDR3 is made up of 14 amino acids. Germline V gene lookup returns CDR1 LNHDA and CDR2 SQIVND (reference sequence). The DNA of the CDR3 is TGTGCCGGCTCAACGGGGGGATACACCGGGGAGCTGTTTTTT. It specifies CAGSTGGYTGELFF.